The entry that follows covers one T cell receptor (beta chain) sequence. This clone was seen more than once but under ten times. Its antigen is unknown. Base qualities are missing; no much larger clone stands one base away. In total, 630 or so healthy bone marrow donors made up the cohort. At the time of sampling, all cohort members were nominally healthy, though unrecorded immune exposures were likely present. The donor tested CMV seropositive, placing the donor among the 290 or so seropositive members of the cohort. A peripheral blood sample was collected from each donor, and TCR beta sequencing was performed on peripheral blood mononuclear cells. Genomic DNA extraction from the blood cell samples was performed with the Qiagen DNeasy Blood Extraction Kit. This record belongs to a study of cytomegalovirus exposure and HLA in healthy donors listed by TCRdb under 2017. Regarding the complete study: According to an earlier analysis of 450 to 650 of the donors, about 179 million T cells yielded 100 million or so unique TCR beta sequences and 276 Gb of sequence data. Typing coverage differed by locus: A, B, C, DRB1 and DQB1 were typed in roughly 620-630 donors, DQA1 in about 560, DPA1 in 600 to 610, and DPB1 in just under 490. On average, roughly 240,000 unique TCR beta nucleotide sequences were sequenced per donor among a few hundred genotyped donors of the cohort, with roughly a sixth of those sequences being non-productive. Donor age, sex, ethnicity and CMV serostatus were compiled together with the repertoire data. HLA typing included class I and class II loci at four-digit resolution. The study aimed to test whether signatures of past pathogen exposure could be identified by cataloging public T cell receptors. To study patterns of TCR occurrence, a later analysis re-analyzed previously published TCR beta repertoires from 666 donors and added high-resolution HLA genotyping. A separate validation cohort of approximately 120 different subjects was used in addition to the roughly 700-subject first cohort. Genome-wide SNP genotypes for about 65% of the roughly 700 donors were used in a later genetic analysis, which treated that subset as a discovery cohort. Of the roughly 400 genotyped donors, approximately 81% were placed in the genetic ancestry cluster associated with self-reported Caucasian donors. The study combined high-throughput TCR immunosequencing, statistical association of individual TCRs with disease status, and machine learning to predict cytomegalovirus infection status. Five DR-DQ haplotypes were handled as single units for association and clustering, since linkage in the cohort was strong. The study used immunosequencing to profile the T cell repertoires of around 600 subjects and linked those repertoires to cytomegalovirus serostatus. An earlier analysis of more than 450 of the donors used high-throughput TCR beta sequencing to judge whether each TCR beta V gene segment behaved as functional or pseudogenic. Roughly 300 gigabases of sequencing data and about 92 million unique TCR sequences made up an early release that covered approximately 700 HLA-typed donors. Rather than drawing on any new phenotypic data, the later analysis identified candidate immune exposures from TCR beta sequences and the way those sequences occurred across donors. Every repertoire in the discovery cohort had been generated on one and the same sequencing platform.

Libraries were prepared through the immunoSEQ multiplex PCR assay. For the multiplex PCR, a mixture combining 60 forward primers for TCR Vbeta segments and 13 reverse primers for TCR Jbeta segments was used. A multiplex PCR assay on genomic DNA amplified the CDR3 region of rearranged TCR beta genes. On the Illumina HiSeq System, the amplified TCR beta libraries were sequenced as 87-base-pair reads. Processing in the source paper ran as follows. A later analysis counted about 80 million unique TCR beta chains across the 650 to 700 repertoires, and around 9.9 million of these chains were shared by at least two donors. Raw reads were error-corrected and collapsed into unique sequences by a nearest-neighbor algorithm in which closely related sequences were merged to remove PCR and sequencing errors. V, D and J gene segments were assigned by aligning CDR3 sequences to IMGT reference sequences. Each retained sequence needed at least a six-nucleotide match to both a V gene segment and a J gene segment. A rearrangement counted as productive if the CDR3 had no stop codons and remained in frame with V and J, and every other rearrangement counted as non-productive. CDR3 was defined by IMGT convention, running from the second conserved V-encoded cysteine to the conserved J-encoded phenylalanine. Sequences without an unambiguous match to a single V gene segment were excluded from the earlier analysis of 450 to 650 of the donors. An earlier analysis of fewer than 750 of the donors called V segments functional above 56.7% productive rearrangements and segregating when the between-donor standard deviation exceeded 5%. A statistical classification framework was built to diagnose cytomegalovirus status from the catalog of TCR beta chain sequences. In a later analysis, TCR nucleotide sequences were compared against IMGT/GENE-DB human TR gene sequences so that V and J genes could be assigned. In a later analysis, CDR3 sequences and most-parsimonious VDJ recombination scenarios were assigned using the TCRdist pipeline. In a later analysis, each TCR beta chain was defined by its CDR3 amino acid sequence together with its V-gene family, and reads without a unique V-gene family were excluded. To address suspected cross-contamination and a sequencing artifact, a later analysis removed a few hundred highly shared, low-generation-probability nucleotide sequences. For each public chain, a later analysis derived a clonal expansion index from normalized ranks of inferred template counts within each repertoire. Generation probabilities in a later analysis came from a VDJ recombination model fitted to out-of-frame rearrangements, and those results were checked against IGoR. In a later analysis, hypergeometric tests were used to score TCR-TCR, TCR-HLA and TCR-CMV co-occurrence, with a repertoire-size bias correction applied to TCR pairs. False discovery rates were estimated in a later analysis by permuting HLA or CMV assignments 20 times. In a later analysis, co-occurring TCRs were grouped using DBSCAN, with TCRdist sequence similarity added in when clustering inside HLA-allele-positive subsets. Repertoires with fewer than 30,000 or more than 120,000 public chains, plus five repertoires with anomalous nucleotide sharing, were excluded from co-occurrence clustering. The table was pulled from immuneACCESS by TCRdb, which kept in-frame rearrangements only. Such tables lose some clones; where checked, under half of the loss comes from unresolved V genes, and the rest has no known cause. The DNA gave D and trimming, while V, J and clone size come from that table. This sample lists about 150,000 clones; around 79% were detected once. Together, the top ten hold less than 10% of the sample.

The CDR3 goes from the cysteine to the phenylalanine over 13 residues. The sequence is cut down to CDR3 DNA, 39 bases in frame from base 1. Germline trimming amounts to 4 bases on V and 7 bases on J, with 4 as the count of junction bases outside the gene matches. CDR1 and CDR2 are read off the germline V gene as SQVTM and ANQGSEA. The paper's findings and limits, for the study overall: Sequencing depth was assumed to be roughly uniform across donors in the presence/absence analyses, though that assumption may not hold. According to a later genetic analysis, donors in an Asian-associated ancestry cluster had fewer N-insertions in productive TCRs than the approximately 690-donor mean. Compared with equally common non-associated chains, HLA-associated TCR beta chains in a later analysis were more clonally expanded and had lower generation probabilities. In both the original and validation cohorts, the classifier was reported to diagnose cytomegalovirus status with high specificity and sensitivity. According to a later analysis, parvovirus B19, influenza, CMV and Epstein-Barr virus appeared linked to several top co-occurrence clusters. Across donors, most TCR sequences were observed very rarely, whereas some public TCRs were present in many individuals. In a later analysis, the rate of TCR association differed among HLA loci, with DRB1 alleles having the most associated TCRs and HLA-C alleles having the fewest. A further reported finding was that TCR beta sequences accurately predicted the HLA-A and HLA-B alleles for most subjects in the first cohort. In vitro tests confirmed that a few of the cytomegalovirus-associated TCR beta chains recognize cytomegalovirus antigens. Most CMV-associated TCR beta chains appeared to be HLA-restricted in a later analysis, and the HLA associations seemed to be driven largely by CMV exposure. This cohort had only TCR beta chains sequenced, and the lack of alpha or paired-chain data limited which features could be detected. The 87-base-pair reads could not distinguish some IMGT-functional V segments, including TRBV6-2 and TRBV6-3, so those segments were excluded. V-gene and J-gene trimming of TCR beta chains was associated with a missense DCLRE1C variant in a later genetic analysis, and the association was replicated in an independent cohort. Because HLA typing was missing for some donors at each locus, association tests included only the typed subset. When HLA alleles, especially DR and DQ, strongly co-occurred, TCR associations were difficult to assign to individual alleles. Specific HLA alleles were associated with around 18,000 TCR beta sequences at a false discovery rate of 0.05 in a later analysis. Broadly in line with IMGT annotations, most TCR beta V segments showed up in productive rearrangements about 87% or about 30% of the time in an earlier analysis of 587 of the donors. Correlated functional status among segregating V segments might be attributable to linkage disequilibrium, but an unknown experimental factor could not be ruled out. A group of highly shared sequence variants was considered likely to be a technical artifact of the sequencing pipeline. It was suggested by the authors that the approach could potentially be generalized to other disease states and immunological phenotypes. Because counts were too low, around 17 rarely observed V segments, including chromosome 9 orphons, were left out of the earlier analysis of over 550 of the donors. Immune exposure information for the cohort was limited to CMV serostatus. The study gave a list of around 170 TCR beta chains associated with cytomegalovirus.

The sequence was obtained from a man aged 25 to 45 in good health and CMV-seropositive. Recombination connected TRBV29-1 to TRBJ2-2, and 9 bases in between align with TRBD1. The material sequenced was PBMCs. The nucleotide sequence is given as TGCAGCGTTGCACAGGGGGCGGGCGGGGAGCTGTTTTTT. Translated, this gives CSVAQGAGGELFF.